This T cell receptor beta chain originates from a study of T cells in localized non-small cell lung cancer. Notes on this clone: Its antigen remains unknown.

The germline gives CDR1 SEHNR, CDR2 FQNEAQ (reference sequence). Trimming removed 6 bases from V and 1 base from J, with 19 bases in between. This CDR3 contains 17 residues. The repertoire was sequenced with immunoSEQ multiplex PCR; TCRdb's copy has only in-frame clones and lacks some. The profile shows tens of thousands of clones, 81% of them singletons. Regarding the study as a whole: Adjacent lung was found to contain a median roughly 58 of the top 100 tumor clones.

This sequence originates from a male donor at least 60 years old with stage II lung adenocarcinoma. Sequences were derived from peripheral blood mononuclear cells, sampled before any cancer treatment. This sequence joins TRBV7-9 and TRBJ2-4; no reliable D call. The CDR3 loop is CASSSHEASPAKNIQYF. The CDR3 DNA sequence: TGTGCCAGCAGTTCTCACGAGGCTAGTCCTGCCAAAAACATTCAGTACTTC.